This T cell receptor (beta chain) came from a study of blood T cell repertoires in COVID-19. Study in general: The United States, Italy and Spain supplied acute and convalescent COVID-19 samples. PBMCs, B-cell-depleted T cells, or T cells were the source of the cDNA or gDNA that made up the material.

Per the authors' pipeline: Counts of nucleated cells, estimated from reference gene primer amplification, were obtained. Using immunoSEQ multiplex PCR, the repertoire was profiled, and TCRdb retains in-frame clones only, with some absent. The V and J calls and clone size come from that table; D and trimming were worked out from the DNA. The repertoire holds more than 95,000 clones, with roughly nine tenths as singletons. CDR1 is SGHNT, CDR2 YYREEE, per germline (reference sequence). The CDR3 contains 17 residues. Trimming took off 3 bases at V and 0 bases at J, with 16 bases between the two ends. This clonotype was sampled from a woman aged 55-75 years with acute or convalescent COVID-19. The chain recombines TRBV5-4 with TRBJ2-1; D ambiguous. The sequenced material came from peripheral blood. The CDR3 nucleotides read TGTGCCAGCAGCTCCCAAACTACACCGAGCTCCTACAATGAGCAGTTCTTC. Protein: CASSSQTTPSSYNEQFF.